This T cell receptor (beta chain) originates from a study of Graves' ophthalmopathy and Graves' hyperthyroidism. Ophthalmopathy cases showed moderate-to-severe activity, scoring CAS ≥3 and NOSPECS ≥4, with duration under 3 months. Diagnoses were established from clinical symptoms, serum thyroxine, TRAb, thyroid ultrasound and orbital computed tomography. V lost 5 bases and J 0 bases, leaving 7 bases between the germline ends. Germline assignment: CDR1 SGHDN and CDR2 FVKESK. This CDR3 comprises 13 residues. CDR3 regions of TCR beta were amplified from RNA transcripts. The authors performed first-round RT-PCR with HTBI primers and then a second-round multiplex PCR. Each CDR3 protein is one row after TCRdb ran MiXCR on the multiplex PCR reads. The sample lists roughly 300,000 distinct CDR3 sequences, roughly 16% occurring once. In this sample, this clonotype turned up many times. Antigen unknown. Points from the study as a whole: Blood contained most expanded thyroid clonotypes exceeding 0.001 frequency.

Sequenced input: peripheral blood. The sequence derives from an adult man with Graves' ophthalmopathy. The rearrangement links TRBV14 to TRBJ1-1, with a possible D match to TRBD1 (5 bases). CDR3 nucleotides: TGTGCCAGCAGCGGGGGGGTGAACACTGAAGCTTTCTTT. Its translation: CASSGGVNTEAFF.